This T cell receptor beta chain was recovered during a study of OX40 agonist ivuxolimab in advanced cancers. In the study overall: Ivuxolimab was a fully human IgG2 agonistic monoclonal antibody targeting the costimulatory receptor OX40 (CD134). Intravenous ivuxolimab was administered to patients every 2 weeks at six dose levels: 0.01, 0.1, 0.3, 1.5, 3 and 10 mg/kg. Of the approximately 54 dose-escalation patients, hepatocellular carcinoma was present in roughly 19, melanoma in some 15, renal cell carcinoma in 9 and head and neck cancer in 9. The dose-escalation cohort was over 70% male with a mean age of around 64 years, ranging from 23 to 79. Prior anti-PD-1, anti-PD-L1 or anti-CTLA-4 therapy was permitted, and checkpoint inhibitors had been received by about 36% of dose-escalation patients. Partial responses occurred in three dose-escalation patients, of whom one had hepatocellular carcinoma and two had cutaneous melanoma. Peripheral TCRbeta sequencing aimed to test whether ivuxolimab altered TCR sequence diversity and caused clonal T-cell expansion. The paper describes the monotherapy dose-escalation part (N of about 57 patients) of the phase I trial of ivuxolimab. The investigation overall reported the following: Clonal expansion of both CD4+ and CD8+ blood T cells was observed from baseline to week 6 at doses 0.1 to 3.0 mg/kg. The antigen specificity of the clonally expanded peripheral T cells was not determined. Low levels of normalized T-cell clonal expansion were also seen in some patients who did not respond. After ivuxolimab, CD8+ T cells had more expanded clones than CD4+ T cells on average. Partial responders in the 0.1-3.0 mg/kg groups had among the lowest normalized peripheral clonal expansion, especially among CD8+ T cells.

To sequence the TCRbeta CDR3 region, genomic DNA was isolated from the sorted cells. TCRbeta CDR3 regions were sequenced using the immunoSEQ Assay. Held by TCRdb, this immuneACCESS table contains in-frame sequences only and omits some clones. Under half of the omission traces to an unresolved V gene where checked; the cause of the rest is unknown. For this sample the table gives 20,000 to 30,000 clones, of which 75% to 85% were detected only once. The ten largest clones capture approximately 8.5% of the sample. In the case of this clone: The specificity of this receptor is unknown. No base quality information exists; no much larger clone differs at one position.

V is cut back by 3 bases and J by 1 base, with 8 bases in the junction unmatched. Based on the germline V gene, the CDR1 and CDR2 sequences are SGDLS and YYNGEE. The CDR3, from cysteine to phenylalanine, totals 17 residues. CDR3 DNA is the only sequence kept; it has 51 bases, read in frame from the first base. The trial excluded patients who had a history of autoimmune disease or were on systemic immunosuppression. In every dose cohort, peripheral blood was drawn for TCR sequencing at baseline, cycle 4 day 1, and cycle 7 day 1. The samples were drawn from a first-in-human, open-label, multicenter phase I dose-escalation trial of ivuxolimab. The trial enrolled adults with locally advanced or metastatic head and neck squamous cell, hepatocellular, melanoma or renal cell carcinoma. Before TCR sequencing, CD4+ T cells and CD8+ T cells were sorted from peripheral blood as separate populations.

Specimen: CD4+ or CD8+ T cells sorted from blood, collected in a trial of the OX40 agonist ivuxolimab. The source of this sequence is an adult with an advanced solid tumor such as melanoma, head and neck, liver or kidney cancer. The rearrangement combines TRBV9 with TRBJ1-2; 11 bases in between match TRBD1. The nucleotides are TGTGCCAGCAGCGCCCGGACAGGGGGCTTTGTTAACTATGGCTACACCTTC. Its protein is CASSARTGGFVNYGYTF.